This T cell receptor (beta chain) emerged from a study of shared clonotypes between healthy human individuals. Study-wide points: A handful of donors shared approximately 5% of their naive CD4 clonotypes. Against clonotypes common to all four donors, non-shared ones had lower generation probabilities.

DNA at around 210 ng, some 31,000 T cell genomes, went into sorted-subset replicate PCRs. The assay was immunoSEQ multiplex PCR, and TCRdb's table has in-frame clones only and misses some. The repertoire has fewer than 2.5 million clones, roughly 93% of them found once; the top ten carry about 0.34%. As regards this clone: The antigen remains undetermined.

The CDR3 is 15 residues long. V lost 2 bases, J lost 0 bases, and 10 bases lay in between. Per germline, CDR1 SQVTM and CDR2 ANQGSEA. The sample consisted of naive CD4+ T cells from PBMCs. As for subset: CD45RA+ positively selected. The sequence was collected from a young man in good health. Some clones in this sample may be carry-over from other donors' samples. The rearrangement uses TRBV29-1 and TRBJ2-2; D possibly matches TRBD1 or TRBD2 (5 bases each). CDR3 residues: CSVELGPANTGELFF. CDR3 nucleotides: TGCAGCGTTGAACTGGGACCGGCGAACACCGGGGAGCTGTTTTTT.